One and the same sample provided the 25 T cell receptor beta chains below, sequenced in a study of human CD8 memory T cell subsets (dated by TCRdb to 2020 to 2021). Sequencing instrument: NextSeq 550. A Human TCR Profiling Kit was used to prepare UMI-labeled 5' RACE TCRbeta libraries. The reads were reprocessed in TCRdb, with one entry per CDR3 protein sequence and no accompanying DNA. This specimen's table enumerates about 10,000 distinct CDR3 sequences. Together, the top ten hold roughly 9% of the sample. What was sequenced was CD8+ stem-like memory T cells (TSCM and TCM) sorted from PBMCs. The cell subset or site label corresponds to: stem-like memory CD8 T cells (TSTEM), CCR7+ PD-1- TIGIT-. Receptor source: a human donor in good health.

The genes are TRBV20-1 and TRBJ2-1; TCRdb designates TRBD1, a call that cannot be tested without DNA. The CDR3 length is 15 residues. Germline CDR1 is DFQATT and CDR2 is SNEGSKA (reference sequence). CDR3 sequence reads: CSARVFQGSYNEQFF.

Considering frequency, this clonotype is medium-sized (0.01 to 0.1%). This sequence joins TRBV12-3 or TRBV12-4 and TRBJ2-5; TCRdb designates TRBD1, a call that cannot be tested without DNA. The CDR3 has 19 amino acids. CDR3 amino acids: CASSHAGTEDKYGEETQYF.

V gene TRBV19 combines with J gene TRBJ2-7; the D call of TRBD2 rests on TCRdb alone, since no DNA is present to check it. There are 13 residues in the CDR3. Germline V gene sequence: CDR1 LNHDA, CDR2 SQIVND (reference sequence). CDR3 protein: CASSTSRAIEQYF. Complete variable domain (other parts from reference TRBV19 and TRBJ2-7): DGGITQSPKYLFRKEGQNVTLSCEQNLNHDAMYWYRQDPGQGLRLIYYSQIVNDFQKGDIAEGYSVSREKKESFPLTVTSAQKNPTAFYLCASSTSRAIEQYFGPGTRLTVT.

The chain couples TRBV27 to TRBJ2-3; with no DNA, the TCRdb D assignment of TRBD1 cannot be verified. The CDR3 has 15 residues. CDR1 and CDR2 from the germline V gene are MNHEY and SMNVEV (reference sequence). The CDR3 protein is CASSLTTGGGDTQYF.

The J gene is TRBJ2-7, the V gene TRBV6-2 or TRBV6-3; absent DNA, TCRdb's TRBD1 call cannot be checked. Germline V gene data show CDR1 as MNHEY and CDR2 as SVGEGT. This CDR3 region has 12 residues. The CDR3 spells CASSTPAGEQYF.

CDR3 region: CASSLPGLAGGVYNEQFF. This chain joins TRBV12-3 or TRBV12-4 and TRBJ2-1; TCRdb proposes TRBD2, but this gene call is untestable without DNA. CDR3 length equals 18 residues.

The J gene is TRBJ2-3, the V gene TRBV28; TCRdb returns TRBD2, unconfirmable since there is no DNA. The CDR3 is 14 residues long. CDR1 MDHEN and CDR2 SYDVKM come from the germline V gene. The CDR3 reads CASSERGSTDTQYF.

This sequence joins TRBV11-1 and TRBJ2-2. CDR3 length equals 15 residues. CDR1 and CDR2 (germline): SGHAT, FQDESV (reference sequence). CDR3 sequence reads: CASSLRWENTGELFF.

The rearrangement links TRBV2 to TRBJ2-2; without DNA, the TCRdb call of TRBD2 cannot be checked. The germline CDR1 and CDR2 sequences are SNHLY and FYNNEI. The CDR3 length is 13 residues. CDR3 residues: CASSDGTSGELFF.

The chain carries TRBV15 and TRBJ1-2; there is no DNA to check the TCRdb D call of TRBD1. This CDR3 has 17 amino acids. CDR1 is LNHNV, CDR2 YYDKDF, per germline (reference sequence). The CDR3 is CATSRDLGQLSNYGYTF.

The chain is built from TRBV29-1 and TRBJ2-1; TCRdb outputs TRBD2, but without DNA this stays unchecked. This CDR3 region has 13 residues. CDR1 is SQVTM and CDR2 is ANQGSEA in the germline V gene. The CDR3 is CSVSSGMRNEQFF.

The chain has TRBV2 and TRBJ2-5; TCRdb reports TRBD2, a call that lacks DNA to check it against. CDR3 length: 14 amino acids. Germline V lookup: CDR1 SNHLY, CDR2 FYNNEI. CDR3 loop: CASSLRLPQETQYF.

This chain uses TRBV5-1 with TRBJ2-1; TCRdb picks TRBD2, but there is no DNA to check that call. The CDR3 consists of 15 residues. Germline CDR1 is SGHRS and CDR2 is YFSETQ. The CDR3 here is CASSSPLVAYNEQFF.

The chain joins TRBV2 to TRBJ2-7; the TRBD1 assignment by TCRdb is unverifiable without DNA. The CDR3 is 15 residues long. Germline V lookup: CDR1 SNHLY, CDR2 FYNNEI. The CDR3 is CASSHWTGEAYEQYF.

The rearrangement joins TRBV12-3 or TRBV12-4 to TRBJ2-1. CDR3 size: 14 residues. The chain's CDR3 is CASSLSGSYNEQFF.

The chain links TRBV28 to TRBJ2-5; lacking DNA, the TRBD1 call made by TCRdb goes unchecked. Germline CDR1 MDHEN, CDR2 SYDVKM. The CDR3 loop spans 17 amino acids. This chain's CDR3 is CASSLHPGPRGQETQYF.

The CDR3 protein is CASSRETVNTEAFF. The J gene is TRBJ1-1, the V gene TRBV28. Germline V lookup: CDR1 MDHEN, CDR2 SYDVKM. The CDR3 length is 14 residues.

The chain is built from TRBV9 and TRBJ2-3; the TCRdb call, TRBD2, lacks DNA for checking. CDR3 length: 15 amino acids. In germline, CDR1 is SGDLS, CDR2 YYNGEE. The CDR3 reads CASSSSGNPTDTQYF.

The gene calls are TRBV2 and TRBJ2-2; TCRdb returns TRBD2, unconfirmable since there is no DNA. CDR1 is SNHLY and CDR2 is FYNNEI in the germline V gene. The CDR3 runs to 16 residues. The CDR3: CASSRPPEANTGELFF.

V gene TRBV24-1 combines with J gene TRBJ1-5; TCRdb proposes TRBD1, but this gene call is untestable without DNA. The germline CDR1 and CDR2 sequences are KGHDR and SFDVKD. The CDR3 length is 14 residues. The CDR3 sequence is CATSEGDGHQPQHF.

The rearrangement links TRBV7-9 to TRBJ2-2; TCRdb designates TRBD2, a call that cannot be tested without DNA. The CDR3 contains 17 residues. Germline CDR1 SEHNR, CDR2 FQNEAQ (reference sequence). The CDR3 loop reads CASSLSNRDSPAGELFF.

The gene calls are TRBV14 and TRBJ2-4; TCRdb returns TRBD1, unconfirmable since there is no DNA. From germline, CDR1 is SGHDN and CDR2 FVKESK. The CDR3 is 13 residues long. CDR3 sequence reads: CASSQLGGGIQYF.

This clonotype is medium-sized by frequency. V gene TRBV28 combines with J gene TRBJ2-7; TCRdb designates TRBD2, a call that cannot be tested without DNA. The CDR3 totals 14 residues. Germline CDR1 MDHEN, CDR2 SYDVKM. CDR3 in amino acids: CASRWTSGSYEQYF. Combining the CDR3 with reference TRBV28 and TRBJ2-7 gives the whole variable domain DVKVTQSSRYLVKRTGEKVFLECVQDMDHENMFWYRQDPGLGLRLIYFSYDVKMKEKGDIPEGYSVSREKKERFSLILESASTNQTSMYLCASRWTSGSYEQYFGPGTRLTVT.

The chain is built from TRBV7-6 and TRBJ2-3; the TCRdb D gene call, TRBD2, has no DNA to confirm it. CDR1 is SGHVS and CDR2 is FNYEAQ in the germline V gene. The CDR3 contains 19 residues. This chain's CDR3 is CASSLAELGTSGNTDTQYF.

V usage is TRBV28 and J usage is TRBJ2-1; the D call of TRBD1 rests on TCRdb alone, since no DNA is present to check it. CDR3 length: 14 residues. Germline loops: CDR1 MDHEN, CDR2 SYDVKM. CDR3 amino acids: CASSYGLGYNEQFF.